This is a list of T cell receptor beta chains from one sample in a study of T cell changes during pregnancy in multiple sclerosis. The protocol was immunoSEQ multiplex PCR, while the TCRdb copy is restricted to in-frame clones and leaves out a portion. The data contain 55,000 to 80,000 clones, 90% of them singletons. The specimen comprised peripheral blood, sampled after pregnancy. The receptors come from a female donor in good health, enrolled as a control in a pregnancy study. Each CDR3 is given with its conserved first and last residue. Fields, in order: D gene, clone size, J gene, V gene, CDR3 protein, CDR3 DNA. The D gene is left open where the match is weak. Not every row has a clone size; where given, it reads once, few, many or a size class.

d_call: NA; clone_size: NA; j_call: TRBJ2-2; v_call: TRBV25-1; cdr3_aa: CASSDYNTGELFF; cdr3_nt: TGTGCCAGCAGTGACTATAACACCGGGGAGCTGTTTTTT
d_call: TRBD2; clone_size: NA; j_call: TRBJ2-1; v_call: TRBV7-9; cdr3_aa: CASSAGLAGFYNEQFF; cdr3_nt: TGTGCCAGCAGCGCCGGACTAGCGGGCTTCTACAATGAGCAGTTCTTC
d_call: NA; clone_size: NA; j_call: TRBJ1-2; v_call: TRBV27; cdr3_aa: CASKEPGNYGYTF; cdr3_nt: TGTGCCAGCAAGGAACCAGGGAACTATGGCTACACCTTC
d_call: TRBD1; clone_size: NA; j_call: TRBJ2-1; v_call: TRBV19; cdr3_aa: CASKTGIGYNEQFF; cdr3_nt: TGTGCCAGTAAGACAGGGATCGGCTACAATGAGCAGTTCTTC
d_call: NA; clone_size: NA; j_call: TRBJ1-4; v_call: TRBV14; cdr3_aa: CASSQSRGVGEKLFF; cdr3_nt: TGTGCCAGCAGCCAGTCCAGGGGAGTCGGTGAAAAACTGTTTTTT
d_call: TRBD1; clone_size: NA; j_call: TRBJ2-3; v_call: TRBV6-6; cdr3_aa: CASSWGQIDTQYF; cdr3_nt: TGTGCCAGCAGTTGGGGACAGATAGATACGCAGTATTTT
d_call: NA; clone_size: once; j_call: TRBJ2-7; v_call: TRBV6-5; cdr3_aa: CASSHLERGGHEQYF; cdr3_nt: TGTGCCAGCAGTCACCTTGAAAGGGGTGGCCACGAGCAGTACTTC
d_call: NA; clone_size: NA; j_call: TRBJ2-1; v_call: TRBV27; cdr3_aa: CASKGKGNNEQFF; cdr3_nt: TGTGCCAGCAAGGGGAAGGGGAACAATGAGCAGTTCTTC
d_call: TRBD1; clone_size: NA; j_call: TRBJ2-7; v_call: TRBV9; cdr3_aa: CASSVRGGDTYEQYF; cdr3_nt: TGTGCCAGCAGCGTCAGAGGGGGCGACACCTACGAGCAGTACTTC
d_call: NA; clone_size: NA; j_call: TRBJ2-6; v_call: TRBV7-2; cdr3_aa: CASSLETGRGGANVLTF; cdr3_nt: TGTGCCAGCAGCTTAGAGACGGGAAGAGGCGGGGCCAACGTCCTGACTTTC
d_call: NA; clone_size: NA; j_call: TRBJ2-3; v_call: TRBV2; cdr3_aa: CARATRTDTQYF; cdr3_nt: TGTGCCAGGGCAACCCGAACAGATACGCAGTATTTT
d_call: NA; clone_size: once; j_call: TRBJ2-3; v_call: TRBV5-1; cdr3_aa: CASSLWQEVRGTDTQYF; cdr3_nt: TGCGCCAGCAGCTTGTGGCAGGAGGTGAGGGGCACAGATACGCAGTATTTT
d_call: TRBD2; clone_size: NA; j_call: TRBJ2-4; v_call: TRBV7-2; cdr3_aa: CASSLASGRPKNIQYF; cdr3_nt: TGTGCCAGCAGCTTAGCTAGCGGGAGGCCCAAAAACATTCAGTACTTC
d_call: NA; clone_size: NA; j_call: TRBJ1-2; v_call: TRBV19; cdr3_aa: CASSPQGSGYGYTF; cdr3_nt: TGTGCCAGTAGTCCGCAGGGGAGCGGCTATGGCTACACCTTC
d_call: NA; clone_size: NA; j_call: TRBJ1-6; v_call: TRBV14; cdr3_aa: CASSQVGSANSPLHF; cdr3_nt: TGTGCCAGCAGCCAAGTAGGGAGTGCTAATTCACCCCTCCACTTT
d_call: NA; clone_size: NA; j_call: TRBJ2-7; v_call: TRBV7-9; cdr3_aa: CASSAEGYEQYF; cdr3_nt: TGTGCCAGCAGCGCCGAGGGCTACGAGCAGTACTTC
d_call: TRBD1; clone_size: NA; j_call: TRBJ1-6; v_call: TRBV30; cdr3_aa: CAWSLQGTPLHF; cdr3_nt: TGTGCCTGGAGTTTACAGGGGACGCCCCTCCACTTT
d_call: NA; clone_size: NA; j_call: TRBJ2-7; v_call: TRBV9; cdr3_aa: CASSVSGTSSYEQYF; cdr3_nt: TGTGCCAGCAGCGTATCAGGGACTTCCTCCTACGAGCAGTACTTC
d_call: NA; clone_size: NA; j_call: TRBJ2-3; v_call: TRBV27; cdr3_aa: CASSLWQGSFLGDTQYF; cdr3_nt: TGTGCCAGCAGTTTATGGCAGGGTTCATTTTTGGGAGATACGCAGTATTTT
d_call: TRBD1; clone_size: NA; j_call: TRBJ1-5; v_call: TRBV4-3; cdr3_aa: CASSQNRGPGQPQHF; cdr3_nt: TGCGCCAGCAGCCAAAACAGGGGGCCAGGTCAGCCCCAGCATTTT
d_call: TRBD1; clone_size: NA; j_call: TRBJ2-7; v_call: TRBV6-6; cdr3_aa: CASSGPGQSSYEQYF; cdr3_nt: TGTGCCAGCAGTGGCCCGGGACAGAGCTCCTACGAGCAGTACTTC
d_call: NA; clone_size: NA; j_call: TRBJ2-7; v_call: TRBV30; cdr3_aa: CAWRLDLLTYEQYF; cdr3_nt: TGTGCCTGGAGACTAGATTTATTAACCTACGAGCAGTACTTC
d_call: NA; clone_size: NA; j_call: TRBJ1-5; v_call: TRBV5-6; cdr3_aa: CASSLAADQPQHF; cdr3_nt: TGTGCCAGCAGCTTGGCCGCGGATCAGCCCCAGCATTTT
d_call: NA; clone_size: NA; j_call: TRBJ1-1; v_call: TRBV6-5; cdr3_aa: CASSRGVGAFF; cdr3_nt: TGTGCCAGCAGCCGCGGCGTTGGGGCTTTCTTT
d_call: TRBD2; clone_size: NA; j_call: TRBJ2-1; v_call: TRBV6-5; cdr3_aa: CASSYGSGTGEQFF; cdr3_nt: TGTGCCAGCAGTTACGGAAGCGGGACCGGTGAGCAGTTCTTC
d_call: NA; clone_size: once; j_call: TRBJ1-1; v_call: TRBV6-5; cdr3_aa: CASSYGPHSGAEAFF; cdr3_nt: TGTGCCAGCAGTTACGGTCCACACAGCGGAGCTGAAGCTTTCTTT
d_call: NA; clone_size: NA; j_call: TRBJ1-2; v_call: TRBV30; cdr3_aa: CAWSRRSGYTF; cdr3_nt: TGTGCCTGGAGTCGCAGGTCTGGCTACACCTTC
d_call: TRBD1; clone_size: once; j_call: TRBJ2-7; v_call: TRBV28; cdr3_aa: CASSLPGQGAYEQYF; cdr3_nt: TGTGCCAGCAGCCTTCCGGGACAGGGGGCTTACGAGCAGTACTTC
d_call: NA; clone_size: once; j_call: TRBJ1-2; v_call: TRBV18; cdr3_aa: CASSPPPDLGYGYTF; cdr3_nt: TGTGCCAGCTCACCACCTCCGGATCTAGGCTATGGCTACACCTTC
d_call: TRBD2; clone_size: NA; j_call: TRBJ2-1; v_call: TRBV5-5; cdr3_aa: CASSLVLAGGPNLNNEQFF; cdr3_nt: TGTGCCAGCAGCTTGGTACTAGCGGGAGGGCCTAACCTTAACAATGAGCAGTTCTTC
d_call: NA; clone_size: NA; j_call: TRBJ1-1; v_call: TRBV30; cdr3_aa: CAWSRDGDTEAFF; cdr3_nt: TGTGCCTGGAGTCGTGACGGGGATACTGAAGCTTTCTTT
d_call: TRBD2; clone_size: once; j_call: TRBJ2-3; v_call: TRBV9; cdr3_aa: CASSVGIASGNTDTQYF; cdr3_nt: TGTGCCAGCAGCGTAGGGATAGCAAGCGGGAACACAGATACGCAGTATTTT
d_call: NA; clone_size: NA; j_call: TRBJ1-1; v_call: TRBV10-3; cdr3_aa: CAISETGSMTEAFF; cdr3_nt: TGTGCCATCAGTGAGACAGGGTCTATGACTGAAGCTTTCTTT
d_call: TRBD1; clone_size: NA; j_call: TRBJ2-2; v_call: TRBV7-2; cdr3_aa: CASSWGQAPNTGELFF; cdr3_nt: TGTGCCAGCAGCTGGGGACAGGCCCCGAACACCGGGGAGCTGTTTTTT
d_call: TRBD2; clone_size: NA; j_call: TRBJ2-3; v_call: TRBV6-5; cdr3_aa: CASRESSGGADTQYF; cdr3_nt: TGTGCCAGCAGGGAGTCTAGCGGGGGAGCAGATACGCAGTATTTT
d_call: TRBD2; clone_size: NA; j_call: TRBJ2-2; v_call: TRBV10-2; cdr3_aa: CASKKLAGVSGELFF; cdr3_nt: TGCGCCAGCAAAAAACTAGCGGGAGTATCGGGGGAGCTGTTTTTT
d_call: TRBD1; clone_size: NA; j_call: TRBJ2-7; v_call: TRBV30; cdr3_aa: CAWSSAGTGVYEQYF; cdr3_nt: TGTGCCTGGAGTTCCGCCGGGACAGGGGTCTACGAGCAGTACTTC
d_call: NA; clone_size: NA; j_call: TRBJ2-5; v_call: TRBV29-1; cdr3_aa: CSLGLVGQGAQYF; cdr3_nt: TGCAGCCTGGGTCTGGTGGGACAAGGGGCCCAGTACTTC
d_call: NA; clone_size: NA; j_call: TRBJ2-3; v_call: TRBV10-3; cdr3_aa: CAIRTAPDTQYF; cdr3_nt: TGTGCCATCCGGACAGCCCCGGATACGCAGTATTTT
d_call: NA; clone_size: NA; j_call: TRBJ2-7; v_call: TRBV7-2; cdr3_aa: CASSLVLASYEQYF; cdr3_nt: TGTGCCAGCAGCTTGGTACTTGCGTCCTACGAGCAGTACTTC
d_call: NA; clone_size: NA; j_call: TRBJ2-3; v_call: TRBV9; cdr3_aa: CASSVSGSTQYF; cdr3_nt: TGTGCCAGCAGCGTGAGCGGATCTACGCAGTATTTT
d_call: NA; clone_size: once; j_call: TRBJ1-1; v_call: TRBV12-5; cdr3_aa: CASGLGTPNTEAFF; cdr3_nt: TGTGCTAGTGGTTTAGGGACACCTAACACTGAAGCTTTCTTT
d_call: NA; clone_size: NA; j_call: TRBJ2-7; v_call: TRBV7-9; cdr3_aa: CASSRTSGEQYF; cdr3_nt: TGTGCCAGCAGCCGCACTTCTGGCGAGCAGTACTTC